Listed below are T cell receptor beta chains from one sample, sequenced in a study of shared clonotypes between healthy human individuals. Only in-frame clones appear in the TCRdb table, and some are missing; sequencing was by immunoSEQ multiplex PCR. The data hold almost 750,000 clones, with 55% to 80% observed a single time. The sequenced sample consisted of memory CD4+ T cells sorted from blood. Receptor source: a woman aged 25 to 39 in good health. CDR3s include the opening cysteine and the closing phenylalanine or tryptophan. D genes are given only for firm matches. Part of the rows lack a size; the others show once, few, many or a class for expanded clones.

D,J,V,size,CDR3,DNA
-,TRBJ2-5,TRBV2,-,CASRQQETQYF,TGTGCCAGTAGACAGCAAGAGACCCAGTACTTC
TRBD1,TRBJ1-1,TRBV2,-,CASSDRVSNTEAFF,TGTGCCAGCAGCGACAGGGTTTCGAACACTGAAGCTTTCTTT
TRBD2,TRBJ2-7,TRBV7-2,once,CASTWTSREQYF,TGTGCCAGCACCTGGACTAGTCGAGAGCAGTACTTC
-,TRBJ2-7,TRBV20-1,once,CSALTVIGQYF,TGCAGTGCTCTGACAGTAATCGGGCAGTACTTC
-,TRBJ1-3,TRBV11-1,-,CASSARDVGNTIYF,TGTGCCAGCAGCGCGCGGGACGTTGGAAACACCATATATTTT
TRBD2,TRBJ2-1,TRBV5-4,once,CASSLVGLAYNEQFF,TGTGCCAGCAGCTTGGTAGGACTAGCCTACAATGAGCAGTTCTTC
-,TRBJ1-5,TRBV6-5,-,CASGGGNQPQHF,TGTGCCAGCGGGGGGGGGAATCAGCCCCAGCATTTT
-,TRBJ2-5,TRBV5-6,once,CASSLLTASKRETQYF,TGTGCCAGCAGCTTGCTGACAGCGTCCAAGAGGGAGACCCAGTACTTC
TRBD2,TRBJ2-1,TRBV19,-,CASSPGGRRPYNEQFF,TGTGCCAGTTCCCCGGGGGGGAGGCGTCCCTACAATGAGCAGTTCTTC
-,TRBJ1-2,TRBV19,-,CASSRGEEVYGYTF,TGTGCCAGTAGTAGAGGGGAAGAGGTATATGGCTACACCTTC
-,TRBJ1-1,TRBV7-2,-,CASSKTQNTEAFF,TGTGCCAGCTCGAAGACTCAGAACACTGAAGCTTTCTTT
TRBD1,TRBJ1-2,TRBV6-6,-,CASSRDRGDYGYTF,TGTGCCAGCAGTCGGGACAGGGGGGACTATGGCTACACCTTC
-,TRBJ2-7,TRBV7-6,-,CASSLEYGTLNYEQYF,TGTGCCAGCAGCTTAGAGTACGGGACTTTAAACTACGAGCAGTACTTC
TRBD1,TRBJ2-7,TRBV18,-,CASSPPNTGTGRYEQYF,TGTGCCAGCTCACCGCCTAACACCGGGACAGGGCGATACGAGCAGTACTTC
TRBD1,TRBJ2-5,TRBV19,-,CASSYTTFRTGEETQYF,TGTGCCAGTAGCTATACTACCTTCCGGACAGGGGAAGAGACCCAGTACTTC
-,TRBJ1-5,TRBV2,once,CASSVKGHNQPQHF,TGTGCCAGCAGTGTGAAGGGCCACAATCAGCCCCAGCATTTT
TRBD2,TRBJ2-1,TRBV19,-,CASSTIAGGHNEQFF,TGTGCCAGTAGTACAATAGCGGGAGGCCACAATGAGCAGTTCTTC
TRBD2,TRBJ2-1,TRBV6-4,-,CASSDYPRLAGGGEQFF,TGTGCCAGCAGTGACTACCCACGACTAGCGGGAGGAGGGGAGCAGTTCTTC
TRBD1,TRBJ2-7,TRBV28,-,CASSPRTGPYEQYF,TGTGCCAGCAGTCCTCGGACAGGGCCCTACGAGCAGTACTTC
-,TRBJ2-7,TRBV7-8,-,CASSLAHTRQAYEQYF,TGTGCCAGCAGCTTAGCGCACACCCGACAAGCCTACGAGCAGTACTTC
TRBD1,TRBJ1-5,TRBV18,few,CASSPSGPGGMGQPQHF,TGTGCCAGCTCACCATCCGGGCCAGGGGGCATGGGTCAGCCCCAGCATTTT
TRBD1,TRBJ2-2,TRBV30,-,CAWTGGLNTGELFF,TGTGCCTGGACAGGGGGCCTGAACACCGGGGAGCTGTTTTTT
TRBD1,TRBJ1-3,TRBV4-2,-,CASSPQDRAENTIYF,TGTGCCAGCAGCCCCCAAGACAGGGCGGAAAACACCATATATTTT
TRBD1,TRBJ2-5,TRBV6-5,-,CASRKQGWETQYF,TGTGCCAGCAGAAAACAGGGGTGGGAGACCCAGTACTTC
TRBD1,TRBJ1-2,TRBV6-1,-,CASIPNRDSFGYTF,TGTGCCAGCATCCCTAATCGGGACAGTTTTGGCTACACCTTC
-,TRBJ2-5,TRBV14,few,CASSQGVRRLQETQYF,TGTGCCAGCAGCCAAGGGGTTCGGAGGCTCCAAGAGACCCAGTACTTC
TRBD1,TRBJ2-3,TRBV7-3,-,CASSRQVTGGQDTQYF,TGTGCCAGCAGCCGACAGGTGACAGGGGGACAAGATACGCAGTATTTT
-,TRBJ2-3,TRBV7-8,-,CASSFTITDTQYF,TGTGCCAGCAGCTTTACTATCACAGATACGCAGTATTTT
-,TRBJ1-2,TRBV29-1,few,CSASETGDGYTF,TGCAGCGCTTCCGAGACAGGAGATGGCTACACCTTC
TRBD1,TRBJ2-5,TRBV15,few,CATSRGTGSETQYF,TGTGCCACCAGCAGGGGGACAGGGTCGGAGACCCAGTACTTC
-,TRBJ2-7,TRBV10-1,-,CASSEGAGSSYEQYF,TGCGCCAGCAGTGAAGGAGCGGGCAGCTCCTACGAGCAGTACTTC
-,TRBJ1-5,TRBV5-1,-,CASSLGPNQPQHF,TGCGCCAGCAGCTTGGGGCCAAATCAGCCCCAGCATTTT
-,TRBJ2-7,TRBV10-3,-,CAISGPGDEQYF,TGTGCCATCAGTGGGCCGGGCGACGAGCAGTACTTC
TRBD1,TRBJ1-1,TRBV27,-,CASSRDSVMNTEAFF,TGTGCCAGCAGCCGGGACAGCGTCATGAACACTGAAGCTTTCTTT
-,TRBJ1-4,TRBV29-1,-,CSVVQGGNEKLFF,TGCAGCGTTGTTCAGGGCGGAAATGAAAAACTGTTTTTT
-,TRBJ1-1,TRBV28,-,CASSSGSGGLDTEAFF,TGTGCCAGCAGTTCCGGCAGTGGGGGGCTGGACACTGAAGCTTTCTTT
-,TRBJ2-4,TRBV7-8,-,CASSLRGWRAKNIQYF,TGTGCCAGCAGCTTAAGGGGGTGGAGGGCCAAAAACATTCAGTACTTC
-,TRBJ2-1,TRBV7-9,-,CASSFRPDTSQFF,TGTGCCAGCAGCTTCCGCCCGGACACTAGCCAGTTCTTC
-,TRBJ2-5,TRBV11-2,-,CASSSWGGSTAQYF,TGTGCCAGCAGCTCCTGGGGGGGCAGTACGGCCCAGTACTTC
-,TRBJ2-3,TRBV15,-,CATRIPRTAESTDTQYF,TGTGCCACCAGAATCCCGAGGACGGCCGAAAGCACAGATACGCAGTATTTT
-,TRBJ2-7,TRBV6-1,-,CASTAGGLPNEQYF,TGTGCCAGCACGGCCGGGGGGCTCCCCAACGAGCAGTACTTC
-,TRBJ1-3,TRBV18,-,CASGRGSGNTIYF,TGTGCCAGCGGAAGGGGTTCTGGAAACACCATATATTTT
-,TRBJ1-5,TRBV19,-,CASSIVTGVGNQPQHF,TGTGCCAGTAGTATAGTAACCGGGGTGGGCAATCAGCCCCAGCATTTT
TRBD1,TRBJ2-7,TRBV19,-,CASSIPPTGGISYEQYF,TGTGCCAGTAGTATTCCCCCTACAGGGGGAATCTCCTACGAGCAGTACTTC
-,TRBJ2-7,TRBV27,-,CASSWGSRLHYEQYF,TGTGCCAGCAGTTGGGGGAGTCGACTCCACTACGAGCAGTACTTC
-,TRBJ1-4,TRBV6-5,once,CASSYEAGMGKLFF,TGTGCCAGCAGTTACGAGGCAGGGATGGGAAAACTGTTTTTT
-,TRBJ2-1,TRBV11-2,-,CASSPREWNEQFF,TGTGCCAGCAGCCCGCGCGAGTGGAATGAGCAGTTCTTC
TRBD1,TRBJ1-1,TRBV29-1,once,CSVDPRGYGAFF,TGCAGCGTTGACCCCAGGGGGTATGGAGCTTTCTTT
TRBD1,TRBJ2-7,TRBV6-6,-,CATSQGGTGVSEQYF,TGTGCCACTTCTCAGGGCGGGACAGGGGTTTCCGAGCAGTACTTC
TRBD2,TRBJ2-7,TRBV19,-,CASSTLGGISYEQYF,TGTGCCAGTAGTACTCTGGGGGGGATCTCCTACGAGCAGTACTTC
TRBD2,TRBJ2-7,TRBV27,-,CASRLAGDSYEQYF,TGTGCCAGCAGGCTAGCGGGAGACTCCTACGAGCAGTACTTC
-,TRBJ2-1,TRBV7-8,-,CASRLERVFGSYNEQFF,TGTGCCAGCAGACTGGAGAGGGTATTCGGCTCCTACAATGAGCAGTTCTTC